The 32 T cell receptor beta chains presented below share a single source sample, sequenced in a study of blood T cell repertoires in COVID-19. The table came from immunoSEQ multiplex PCR; TCRdb's copy has only in-frame clones and leaves some out. The sample consists of hundreds of thousands of clones, roughly 90% of them appearing once. The sequenced sample was peripheral blood. The receptors originated from a man between 60 and 75 years old who had recovered from COVID-19.

V and J are TRBV5-1 and TRBJ2-5; D perhaps matches TRBD1 (5 bases). With 2 bases removed from V and 5 bases from J, the gap between germline ends came to 13 bases. CDR1 is SGHRS, CDR2 YFSETQ, per germline. This CDR3 has 14 residues. The CDR3 DNA is TGCGCCAGCAGCTTCCAGGGCGGATTGGAGACCCAGTACTTC. Translation: CASSFQGGLETQYF. Full variable domain (rest looked up from reference TRBV5-1 and TRBJ2-5): KAGVTQTPRYLIKTRGQQVTLSCSPISGHRSVSWYQQTPGQGLQFLFEYFSETQRNKGNFPGRFSGRQFSNSRSEMNVSTLELGDSALYLCASSFQGGLETQYFGPGTRLLVL.

The chain combines TRBV6-5 with TRBJ1-4; weak D call: TRBD1 (6 bases). Trimming shortened V by 7 bases and J by 6 bases, and 18 bases separated the two germline ends. The length of the CDR3 is 15 residues. Germline loops: CDR1 MNHEY, CDR2 SVGAGI. CDR3 amino acids: CASTQPGVGDEKLFF. DNA of the CDR3: TGTGCCAGCACCCAGCCAGGGGTGGGGGATGAAAAACTGTTTTTT.

This chain uses TRBV18 with TRBJ2-1, with TRBD2 matching 11 bases. V lost 1 base and J lost 0; bases outside the gene matches: 5. Germline loops: CDR1 KGHSH, CDR2 LQKENI. This CDR3 has 18 residues. The CDR3 sequence: CASSPLVLAGGSYNEQFF. Here the CDR3 DNA reads TGTGCCAGCTCACCACTTGTGCTAGCGGGGGGCTCCTACAATGAGCAGTTCTTC. Filled out from reference TRBV18 and TRBJ2-1, the complete variable domain reads NAGVMQNPRHLVRRRGQEARLRCSPMKGHSHVYWYRQLPEEGLKFMVYLQKENIIDESGMPKERFSAEFPKEGPSILRIQQVVRGDSAAYFCASSPLVLAGGSYNEQFFGPGTRLTVL.

The chain combines TRBV2 with TRBJ2-7; 8 nucleotides align to TRBD1. The CDR3 length is 14 residues. Germline lookup yields CDR1 SNHLY and CDR2 FYNNEI. Unmatched junction bases numbered 3, after V lost 1 base and J lost 4 bases. The CDR3 region is CASSEGTGHYEQYF. The CDR3 nucleotides read TGTGCCAGCAGTGAAGGGACAGGGCATTACGAGCAGTACTTC. Full variable domain (outside the CDR3, taken from reference TRBV2 and TRBJ2-7): EPEVTQTPSHQVTQMGQEVILRCVPISNHLYFYWYRQILGQKVEFLVSFYNNEISEKSEIFDDQFSVERPDGSNFTLKIRSTKLEDSAMYFCASSEGTGHYEQYFGPGTRLTVT.

This clone was observed a single time. The J gene is TRBJ2-1, the V gene TRBV18; 8 bases align to TRBD2. Germline CDR1 is KGHSH and CDR2 is LQKENI. The V and J ends lost 1 base and 4 bases, in that order; junction bases with no gene match: 6. The CDR3 consists of 16 residues. The CDR3, as DNA: TGTGCCAGCTCACCACTCCCAGCGGGAGTATACAATGAGCAGTTCTTC. Translation: CASSPLPAGVYNEQFF.

This clone was counted once. The chain couples TRBV27 to TRBJ2-4, with a possible D match to TRBD1 (5 bases). CDR1 and CDR2 (germline): MNHEY, SMNVEV (reference sequence). V lost 1 base to trimming and J lost 9 bases, with 22 bases between them. The CDR3 spans 17 residues. The CDR3 loop is CASSLWSRPGVGAIQYF. The CDR3 region has the DNA TGTGCCAGCAGTTTATGGAGCCGCCCAGGTGTAGGGGCCATTCAGTACTTC.

J is TRBJ2-3 and V is TRBV11-2; 9 nucleotides match TRBD2. With 1 base clipped from V and 8 bases from J, the junction kept 10 bases outside the gene matches. The CDR3 covers 16 residues. Germline V gene data show CDR1 as SGHAT and CDR2 as FQNNGV. The CDR3: CASSLVVSGGGGTQYF. The CDR3 coding sequence is TGTGCCAGCAGCTTAGTGGTTAGCGGGGGTGGCGGTACGCAGTATTTT.

This clone was seen only once. Because the CDR3 is missing its conserved closing phenylalanine or tryptophan, this is likely a read error. The limits of the CDR3 on the DNA are not certain, so only TCRdb's listed CDR3 is given. The chain couples TRBV5-8 to TRBJ2-7; whether TRBD1, the table's D call, matches the DNA was not checked. The germline gives CDR1 SGHTS, CDR2 YDEGEE. With termini counted, the CDR3 has 11 amino acids. The CDR3 here is CASSLFVWARC.

The genes are TRBV9 and TRBJ2-5, with 9 bases aligning to TRBD2. Trimming at V came to 0 bases and at J to 5 bases, leaving 8 bases not matched to a gene. Germline CDR1 is SGDLS and CDR2 is YYNGEE. The CDR3 is made up of 16 amino acids. As DNA, the CDR3 is TGTGCCAGCAGCGTAGCTAGCACTAGCGGGTCGGAGACCCAGTACTTC. Translated, it gives CASSVASTSGSETQYF.

The genes are TRBV19 and TRBJ1-3; tentatively, D is TRBD1 (5 bases). The ends were cut back, 5 bases at V and 0 bases at J, with 11 bases in the middle. There are 15 residues in the CDR3. From germline, CDR1 is LNHDA and CDR2 SQIVND (reference sequence). The CDR3 reads CASSSFGGSGNTIYF. In nucleotides, the CDR3 is TGTGCCAGTAGTTCTTTCGGGGGCTCTGGAAACACCATATATTTT.

This rearrangement joins TRBV18 to TRBJ1-6; D unclear. The CDR3 consists of 15 residues. V dropped 2 bases and J dropped 8 bases, with 13 bases sitting between them. Germline V CDR1 and CDR2: KGHSH, LQKENI. CDR3 nucleotide sequence: TGTGCCAGCTCACCAAGGCAGGTCGTAGATTCACCCCTCCACTTT. Protein sequence: CASSPRQVVDSPLHF.

The genes are TRBV19 and TRBJ1-4; TRBD1 matches at 7 bases. The germline gives CDR1 LNHDA, CDR2 SQIVND (reference sequence). The V gene end was trimmed by 5 bases and the J gene end by 0 bases; junction bases not matched to a gene: 9. CDR3 length equals 17 residues. CDR3 DNA: TGTGCCAGTAGTCCGAGGACAGGTTCTGCAACTAATGAAAAACTGTTTTTT. It translates to CASSPRTGSATNEKLFF.

This chain links TRBV7-2 with TRBJ2-3, with D unclear. This CDR3 has 12 amino acids. V was shortened by 5 bases and J by 3 bases, with 6 bases between the two germline ends. Germline values: CDR1 SGHTA, CDR2 FQGNSA. The chain's CDR3 is CASSPPTDTQYF. The DNA of the CDR3 is TGTGCCAGCAGCCCCCCTACAGATACGCAGTATTTT.

The CDR3: CASRGQGTQPQHF. The CDR3 region has the DNA TGTGCCAGCAGGGGACAGGGCACTCAGCCCCAGCATTTT. The chain combines TRBV6-5 with TRBJ1-5; 9 nucleotides match TRBD1. After removal of 6 bases from V and 6 bases from J, the junction contained 3 bases not matched to a gene. Germline loops: CDR1 MNHEY, CDR2 SVGAGI. This CDR3 contains 13 residues.

The chain couples TRBV5-4 to TRBJ2-5, with TRBD1 matching 11 bases. V was clipped by 3 bases and J by 5 bases; unmatched bases: 3. The germline V gene has CDR1 SGHNT and CDR2 YYREEE (reference sequence). CDR3 length: 14 amino acids. CDR3 loop: CASSWTGGSETQYF. The CDR3 bases are TGTGCCAGCAGCTGGACAGGGGGCTCGGAGACCCAGTACTTC.

As to this clone: In the same sample, other DNA sequences code for this CDR3. The V call is TRBV7-3, the J call TRBJ1-1, with TRBD1 identical over 7 bases. Germline V CDR1 and CDR2: SGHTA, FQGTGA. This CDR3 region has 14 residues. After removal of 2 bases from V and 4 bases from J, the junction contained 4 bases not matched to a gene. CDR3 sequence reads: CASSLSGGSTEAFF. The CDR3 DNA reads as TGTGCCAGCAGCTTATCAGGGGGTAGCACTGAAGCTTTCTTT.

This clone was picked up a small number of times. The rearrangement joins TRBV7-9 to TRBJ2-2, with 8 bases identical to TRBD1. The CDR3 covers 15 residues. Germline V gene data show CDR1 as SEHNR and CDR2 as FQNEAQ (reference sequence). V trimming: 5 bases; J trimming: 6 bases; junction bases outside the gene matches: 8. The CDR3 region is CASSLGQGGAGELFF. Written as DNA, the CDR3 is TGTGCCAGCAGCCTCGGACAGGGCGGAGCCGGGGAGCTGTTTTTT. The full variable domain, completed using reference TRBV7-9 and TRBJ2-2, is DTGVSQNPRHKITKRGQNVTFRCDPISEHNRLYWYRQTLGQGPEFLTYFQNEAQLEKSRLLSDRFSAERPKGSFSTLEIQRTEQGDSAMYLCASSLGQGGAGELFFGEGSRLTVL.

The rearrangement uses TRBV6-5 and TRBJ1-3; 7 positions agree with TRBD1. CDR3 length: 16 amino acids. J lost 1 base, V lost 4 bases, and 7 bases had no gene match. CDR1 is MNHEY, CDR2 SVGAGI, per germline. CDR3 DNA: TGTGCCAGCAGTTCCCTGACAGGGAGTTCTGGAAACACCATATATTTT. This gives the protein CASSSLTGSSGNTIYF.

This chain uses TRBV4-2 with TRBJ2-5; D is possibly TRBD1 (6 bases). Germline V gene data show CDR1 as LGHNA and CDR2 as YNFKEQ. The CDR3 spans 16 residues. V dropped 4 bases and J dropped 1 base, with 16 bases sitting between them. In DNA form, the CDR3 reads TGTGCCAGCAGCCGCCGAGCCGGACAGATCCAAGAGACCCAGTACTTC. Translation: CASSRRAGQIQETQYF.

V gene TRBV5-1 combines with J gene TRBJ2-6; tentative D call: TRBD1 (5 bases). CDR3 length equals 15 residues. The germline V and J ends were trimmed by 0 bases and 3 bases, with 7 bases remaining between them. Germline V gives CDR1 SGHRS, CDR2 YFSETQ. The CDR3 DNA sequence: TGCGCCAGCAGCTTGGCAGGGAATGGGGCCAACGTCCTGACTTTC. Protein sequence: CASSLAGNGANVLTF.

The rearrangement links TRBV2 to TRBJ2-2, with 9 bases fitting TRBD2. Trimming removed 6 bases from V and 1 base from J; junction bases left unmatched: 9. The germline V gene encodes CDR1 SNHLY and CDR2 FYNNEI. The CDR3 consists of 17 residues. CDR3 coding DNA: TGTGCCAGCAGGGAGGGTAGCGGGGGCGTGAACACCGGGGAGCTGTTTTTT. Its protein product is CASREGSGGVNTGELFF.

This rearrangement joins TRBV4-2 to TRBJ2-3; D might be TRBD1 (6 bases). V was shortened by 1 base and J by 0 bases, with 11 bases between the two germline ends. This CDR3 spans 16 amino acids. The germline CDR1 and CDR2 sequences are LGHNA and YNFKEQ. The CDR3 loop reads CASSQAGGSSTDTQYF. In nucleotides, the CDR3 is TGTGCCAGCAGCCAAGCTGGGGGCTCTAGCACAGATACGCAGTATTTT.

This clone was counted only a few times. This chain joins TRBV2 and TRBJ2-1, with 7 bases identical to TRBD1. This CDR3 contains 17 residues. The germline CDR1 and CDR2 sequences are SNHLY and FYNNEI. The trim removed 6 bases at V and 2 bases at J, leaving 13 bases unmatched. The DNA for the CDR3 is TGTGCCAGCAGCAAATTCGGGCGAGGGGGCACCTACAATGAGCAGTTCTTC. It specifies CASSKFGRGGTYNEQFF.

CDR3: CAGGTRTGELFF. The CDR3 region has the DNA TGTGCCGGGGGGACGAGAACCGGGGAGCTGTTTTTT. The chain links TRBV6-5 to TRBJ2-2; possibly TRBD2 for D (6 bases). The V gene's germline CDR1 is MNHEY and CDR2 SVGAGI. Trimming took off 11 bases at V and 5 bases at J, with 12 bases between the two ends. The CDR3 spans 12 residues.

The V call is TRBV5-1, the J call TRBJ1-6, with 11 bases lining up with TRBD1. Germline V CDR1 and CDR2: SGHRS, YFSETQ. The CDR3 has 16 residues. V was pared by 0 bases and J by 10 bases, with 6 bases of the junction left unmatched. The CDR3 DNA reads TGCGCCAGCAGCTTGGGTGGGACAGGGGGTAGATCACCCCTCCACTTT. It codes for CASSLGGTGGRSPLHF.

This chain connects TRBV28 to TRBJ2-1; 10 positions match TRBD1. Germline loops: CDR1 MDHEN, CDR2 SYDVKM. The CDR3 is 16 residues long. Trimming removed 5 bases from V and 8 bases from J; junction bases left unmatched: 12. CDR3 DNA sequence: TGTGCCAGCAGTCTCCCCCGGACAGGGGGTATGCATGAGCAGTTCTTC. This gives the protein CASSLPRTGGMHEQFF.

The chain links TRBV11-2 to TRBJ2-7; D perhaps matches TRBD2 (5 bases). The V and J ends lost 3 bases and 3 bases respectively, with 9 bases between them. Looked up from germline, CDR1 is SGHAT and CDR2 is FQNNGV. This CDR3 contains 13 residues. The CDR3 region has the DNA TGTGCCAGCAGCTTTGAGGGAAGCTACGAGCAGTACTTC. It translates to CASSFEGSYEQYF.

The CDR3 region has the DNA TGTGCCAGCAGCAGGGACTACACAGATACGCAGTATTTT. Protein sequence: CASSRDYTDTQYF. The chain is built from TRBV3-1 (or the pseudogene TRBV3-2) and TRBJ2-3; 7 nucleotides match TRBD2. The junction had 1 base not matched to a gene; V was cut back by 5 bases and J by 2 bases. CDR1 is LGHDT and CDR2 is YNNKEL in the germline V gene (reference sequence). CDR3 size: 13 residues.

The genes are TRBV3-1 (or the pseudogene TRBV3-2) and TRBJ2-7, with 10 bases matching TRBD1. The germline gives CDR1 LGHDT, CDR2 YNNKEL (reference sequence). The junction had 8 bases not matched to a gene; V was cut back by 2 bases and J by 4 bases. The length of the CDR3 is 16 residues. The CDR3 loop reads CASSQIRTGGRYEQYF. The CDR3 DNA is TGTGCCAGCAGCCAAATTCGGACAGGGGGGAGGTACGAGCAGTACTTC.

The CDR3 DNA is TGTGCCAGCAGTGAAGACAGGTTCGCGAGCTCCTATAATTCACCCCTCCACTTT. This sequence encodes CASSEDRFASSYNSPLHF. The rearrangement links TRBV2 to TRBJ1-6; TRBD1 is a possible D gene (5 bases). Trimming cost V 1 base and J 0 bases, with 13 bases left between them. Germline CDR1 is SNHLY and CDR2 is FYNNEI. CDR3 length equals 18 residues.

The J gene is TRBJ2-1, the V gene TRBV30; 7 bases fit TRBD1. V gave up 0 bases and J gave up 8 bases; unmatched junction bases: 13. The CDR3 covers 16 residues. Germline CDR1 GTSNPN, CDR2 SVGIG (reference sequence). The CDR3 DNA is TGTGCCTGGAGTGTTAGGGGACAGCCGGCCCGGGATGAGCAGTTCTTC. Translating gives CAWSVRGQPARDEQFF.

About this clone: The conserved closing phenylalanine or tryptophan is absent in this CDR3, likely reflecting a read error. The DNA is left out, because the CDR3 cannot be placed on it with certainty; the CDR3 is given as TCRdb lists it. The V and J genes are TRBV2 and TRBJ2-7; the table's D call of TRBD1 was not tested on the DNA. With termini counted, the CDR3 has 14 amino acids. CDR1 and CDR2 (germline): SNHLY, FYNNEI. CDR3 loop: CASLKRDSQATRKI.